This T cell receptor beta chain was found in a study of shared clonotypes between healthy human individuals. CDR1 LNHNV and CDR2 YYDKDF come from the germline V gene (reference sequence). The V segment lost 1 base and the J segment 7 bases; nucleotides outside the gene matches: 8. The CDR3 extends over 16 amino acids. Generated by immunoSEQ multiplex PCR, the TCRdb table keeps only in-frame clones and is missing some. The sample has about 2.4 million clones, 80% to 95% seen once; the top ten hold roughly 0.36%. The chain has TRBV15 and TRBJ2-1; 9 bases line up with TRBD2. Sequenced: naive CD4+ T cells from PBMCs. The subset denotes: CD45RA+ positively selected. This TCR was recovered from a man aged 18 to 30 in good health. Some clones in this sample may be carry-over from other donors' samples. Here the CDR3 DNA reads TGTGCCACCAGCAGAGTTTGGCGGGAGGGTAAGAATGAGCAGTTCTTC. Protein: CATSRVWREGKNEQFF.